The clone carrying this T cell receptor (beta chain) was counted between two and nine times. As yet, its antigen is unknown. This record belongs to a study of post-analysis software for immune sequencing data. For the study at large: Disease trajectories encompassed relapsing-remitting, secondary progressive and progressive-relapsing multiple sclerosis. Notes on the study in general: By F measure, samples from a shared preparation batch strongly co-clustered. The study found significantly lower normalized Chao1 diversity in multiple sclerosis patients than in controls.

Unique molecular identifiers were present in the TCR beta cDNA libraries. Hundreds of thousands of cDNA molecules came from around 1 to 9.1 million T cells. TCRdb re-derived calls from the PCR reads in MiXCR, one entry per CDR3 protein. The data contain roughly 430,000 distinct CDR3 sequences, 30% to 45% of them singletons. This receptor was taken from a girl under 10 years old with multiple sclerosis. The source material was blood.

The CDR3 reads CSVDASYQGRDTQYF. CDR3 in DNA: TGCAGCGTTGACGCAAGCTATCAAGGGAGGGATACGCAGTATTTT. This sequence joins TRBV29-1 and TRBJ2-3; the D gene is possibly TRBD2 (6 bases). Germline values: CDR1 SQVTM, CDR2 ANQGSEA. This CDR3 comprises 15 residues. Deletions cut 3 bases from V and 6 bases from J, with 19 bases between.